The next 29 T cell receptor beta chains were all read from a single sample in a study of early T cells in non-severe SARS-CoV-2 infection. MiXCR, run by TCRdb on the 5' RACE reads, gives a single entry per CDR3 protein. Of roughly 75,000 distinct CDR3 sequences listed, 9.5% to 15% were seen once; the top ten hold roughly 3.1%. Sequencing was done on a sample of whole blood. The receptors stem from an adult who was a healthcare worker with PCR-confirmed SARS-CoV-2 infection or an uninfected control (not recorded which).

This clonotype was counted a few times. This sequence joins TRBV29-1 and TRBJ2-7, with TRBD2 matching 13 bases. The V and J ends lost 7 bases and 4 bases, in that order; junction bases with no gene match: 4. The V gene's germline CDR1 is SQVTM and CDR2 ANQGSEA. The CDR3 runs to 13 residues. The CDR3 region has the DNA TGCAGCGCCTCGACTAGCGGGAGGTACGAGCAGTACTTC. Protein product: CSASTSGRYEQYF.

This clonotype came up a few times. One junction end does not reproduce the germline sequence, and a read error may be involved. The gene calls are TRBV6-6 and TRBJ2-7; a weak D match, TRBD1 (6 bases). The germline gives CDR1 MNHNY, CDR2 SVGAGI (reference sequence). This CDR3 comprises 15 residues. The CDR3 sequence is CVSSPSRDTSYEQYF. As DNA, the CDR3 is TGTGTCAGCAGCCCGAGCCGGGACACCTCCTACGAGCAGTACTTC.

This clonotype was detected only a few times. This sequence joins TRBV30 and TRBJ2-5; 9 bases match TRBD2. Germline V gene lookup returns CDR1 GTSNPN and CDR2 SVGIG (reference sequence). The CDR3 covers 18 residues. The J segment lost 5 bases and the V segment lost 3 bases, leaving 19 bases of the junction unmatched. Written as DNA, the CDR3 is TGTGCCTGGAGCCCCACGGTCGGGTCGCGGGAGGGTCCGGAGACCCAGTACTTC. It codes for CAWSPTVGSREGPETQYF.

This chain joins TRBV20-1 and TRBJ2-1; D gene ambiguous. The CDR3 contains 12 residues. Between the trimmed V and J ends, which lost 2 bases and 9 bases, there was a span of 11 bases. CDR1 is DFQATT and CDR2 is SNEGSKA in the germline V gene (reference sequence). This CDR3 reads CSARPQSGEQFF. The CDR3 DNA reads TGCAGTGCTAGACCCCAATCTGGTGAGCAGTTCTTC.

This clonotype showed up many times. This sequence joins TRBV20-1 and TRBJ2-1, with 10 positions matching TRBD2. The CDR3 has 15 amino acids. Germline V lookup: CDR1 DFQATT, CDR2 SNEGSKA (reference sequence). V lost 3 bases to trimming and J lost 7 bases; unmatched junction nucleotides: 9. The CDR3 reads CSASQASGSSNEQFF. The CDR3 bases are TGCAGTGCTAGCCAGGCTAGCGGGAGTTCGAATGAGCAGTTCTTC.

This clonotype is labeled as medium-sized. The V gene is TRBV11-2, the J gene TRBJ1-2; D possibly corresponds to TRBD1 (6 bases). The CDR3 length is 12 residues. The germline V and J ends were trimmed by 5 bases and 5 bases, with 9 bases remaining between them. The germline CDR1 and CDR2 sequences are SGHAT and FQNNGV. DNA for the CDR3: TGTGCCAGCAGCACAGGGTATTATGGCTACACCTTC. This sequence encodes CASSTGYYGYTF.

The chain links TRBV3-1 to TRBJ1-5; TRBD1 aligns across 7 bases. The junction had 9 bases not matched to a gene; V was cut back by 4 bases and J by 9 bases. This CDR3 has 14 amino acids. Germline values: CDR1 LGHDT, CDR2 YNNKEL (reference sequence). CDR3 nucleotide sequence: TGTGCCAGCAGCCCAGTAAAGGGGGCCCGGCCCCAGCATTTT. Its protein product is CASSPVKGARPQHF.

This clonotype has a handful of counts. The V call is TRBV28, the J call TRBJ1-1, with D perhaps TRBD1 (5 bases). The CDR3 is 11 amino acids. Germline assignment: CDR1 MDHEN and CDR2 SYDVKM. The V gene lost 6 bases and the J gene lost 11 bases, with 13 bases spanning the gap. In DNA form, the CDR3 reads TGTGCCAGCAGGGGAAAACGGGACGCTTTCTTT. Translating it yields CASRGKRDAFF.

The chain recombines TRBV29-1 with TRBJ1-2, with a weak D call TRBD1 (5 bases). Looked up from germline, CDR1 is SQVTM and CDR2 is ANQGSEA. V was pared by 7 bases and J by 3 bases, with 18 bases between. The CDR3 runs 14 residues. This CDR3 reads CSASPGTVDYGYTF. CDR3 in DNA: TGCAGCGCCAGCCCCGGGACGGTGGACTATGGCTACACCTTC.

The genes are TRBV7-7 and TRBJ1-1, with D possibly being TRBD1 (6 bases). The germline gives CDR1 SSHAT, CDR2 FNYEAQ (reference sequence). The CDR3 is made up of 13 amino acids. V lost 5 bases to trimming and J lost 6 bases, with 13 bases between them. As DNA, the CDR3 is TGTGCCAGCAGCACAGAGACAGGCGCTGAAGCTTTCTTT. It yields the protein CASSTETGAEAFF. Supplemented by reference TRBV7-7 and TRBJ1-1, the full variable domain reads GAGVSQSPRYKVTKRGQDVTLRCDPISSHATLYWYQQALGQGPEFLTYFNYEAQPDKSGLPSDRFSAERPEGSISTLTIQRTEQRDSAMYRCASSTETGAEAFFGQGTRLTVV.

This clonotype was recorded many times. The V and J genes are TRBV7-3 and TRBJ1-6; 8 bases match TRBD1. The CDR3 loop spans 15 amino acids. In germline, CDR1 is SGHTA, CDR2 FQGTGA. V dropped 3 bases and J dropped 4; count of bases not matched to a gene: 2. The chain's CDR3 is CASSLTGVYNSPLHF. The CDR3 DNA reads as TGTGCCAGCAGCTTGACAGGGGTATATAATTCACCCCTCCACTTT.

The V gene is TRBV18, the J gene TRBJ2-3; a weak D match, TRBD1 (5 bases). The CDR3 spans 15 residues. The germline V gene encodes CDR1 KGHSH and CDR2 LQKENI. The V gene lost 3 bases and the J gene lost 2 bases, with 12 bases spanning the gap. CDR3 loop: CASSPAQGITDTQYF. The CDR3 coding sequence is TGTGCCAGCTCACCGGCTCAGGGAATCACAGATACGCAGTATTTT.

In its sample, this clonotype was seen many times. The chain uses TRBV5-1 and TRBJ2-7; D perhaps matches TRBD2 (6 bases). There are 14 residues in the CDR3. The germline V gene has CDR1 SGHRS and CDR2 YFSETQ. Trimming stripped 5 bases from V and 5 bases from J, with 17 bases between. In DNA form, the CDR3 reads TGCGCCAGCAGAAGGGGCGGAGGGGTGGACGAGCAGTACTTC. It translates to CASRRGGGVDEQYF.

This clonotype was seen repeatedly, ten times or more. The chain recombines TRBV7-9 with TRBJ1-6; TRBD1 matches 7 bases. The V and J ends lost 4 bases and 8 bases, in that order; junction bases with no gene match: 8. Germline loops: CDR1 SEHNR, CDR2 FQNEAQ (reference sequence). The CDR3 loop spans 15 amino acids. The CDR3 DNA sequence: TGTGCCAGCAGCTCTCGGACAGGACAGTATTCACCCCTCCACTTT. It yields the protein CASSSRTGQYSPLHF.

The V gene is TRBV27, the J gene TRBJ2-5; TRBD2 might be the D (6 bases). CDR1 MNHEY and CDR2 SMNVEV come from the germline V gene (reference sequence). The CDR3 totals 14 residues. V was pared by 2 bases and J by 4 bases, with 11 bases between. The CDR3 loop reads CASSLIRERETQYF. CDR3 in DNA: TGTGCCAGCAGTTTAATACGGGAGAGAGAGACCCAGTACTTC.

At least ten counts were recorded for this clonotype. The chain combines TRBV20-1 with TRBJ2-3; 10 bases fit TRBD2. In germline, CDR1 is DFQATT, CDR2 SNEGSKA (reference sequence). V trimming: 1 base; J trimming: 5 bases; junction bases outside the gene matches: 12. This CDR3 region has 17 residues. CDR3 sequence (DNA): TGCAGTGCTAGAGGGACTAGCGGTTTCATGGGTGGAGATACGCAGTATTTT. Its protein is CSARGTSGFMGGDTQYF.

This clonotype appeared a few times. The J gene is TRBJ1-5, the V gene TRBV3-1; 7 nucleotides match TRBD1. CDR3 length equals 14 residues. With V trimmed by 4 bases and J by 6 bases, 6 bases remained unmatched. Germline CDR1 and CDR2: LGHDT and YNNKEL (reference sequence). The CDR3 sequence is CASSRRAGGQPQHF. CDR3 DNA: TGTGCCAGCAGCCGGAGGGCAGGGGGTCAGCCCCAGCATTTT.

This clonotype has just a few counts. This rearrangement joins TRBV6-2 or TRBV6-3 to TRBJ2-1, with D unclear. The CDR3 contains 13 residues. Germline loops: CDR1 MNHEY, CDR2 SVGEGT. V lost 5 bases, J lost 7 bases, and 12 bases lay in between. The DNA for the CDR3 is TGTGCCAGCAGTCCCTCCTTTGGTAATGAGCAGTTCTTC. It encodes CASSPSFGNEQFF.

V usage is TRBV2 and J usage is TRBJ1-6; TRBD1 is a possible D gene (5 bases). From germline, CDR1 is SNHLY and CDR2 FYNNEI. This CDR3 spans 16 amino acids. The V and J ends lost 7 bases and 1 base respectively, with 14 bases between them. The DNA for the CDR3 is TGTGCCAGCATCCAGGGAAGAGGGTCCTATAATTCACCCCTCCACTTT. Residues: CASIQGRGSYNSPLHF. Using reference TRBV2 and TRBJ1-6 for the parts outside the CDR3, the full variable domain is EPEVTQTPSHQVTQMGQEVILRCVPISNHLYFYWYRQILGQKVEFLVSFYNNEISEKSEIFDDQFSVERPDGSNFTLKIRSTKLEDSAMYFCASIQGRGSYNSPLHFGNGTRLTVT.

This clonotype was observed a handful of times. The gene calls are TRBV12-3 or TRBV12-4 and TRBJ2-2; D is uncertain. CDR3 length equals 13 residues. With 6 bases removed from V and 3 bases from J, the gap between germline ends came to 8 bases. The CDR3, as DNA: TGTGCCAGCAGAAAGCAAGACACCGGGGAGCTGTTTTTT. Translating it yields CASRKQDTGELFF.

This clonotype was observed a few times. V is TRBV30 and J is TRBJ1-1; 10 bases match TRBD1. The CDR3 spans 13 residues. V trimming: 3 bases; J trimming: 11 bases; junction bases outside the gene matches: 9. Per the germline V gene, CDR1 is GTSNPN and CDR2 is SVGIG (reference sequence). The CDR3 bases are TGTGCCTGGAGGAGACAGGGGGCGCCGGGGGCTTTCTTT. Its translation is CAWRRQGAPGAFF.

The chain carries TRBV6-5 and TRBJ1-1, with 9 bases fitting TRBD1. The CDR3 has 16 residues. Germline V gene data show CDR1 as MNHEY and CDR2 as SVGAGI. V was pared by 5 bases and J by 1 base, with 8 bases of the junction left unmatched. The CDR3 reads CASSSLGTGRNTEAFF. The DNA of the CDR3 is TGTGCCAGCAGTAGCTTAGGGACAGGGCGGAACACTGAAGCTTTCTTT.

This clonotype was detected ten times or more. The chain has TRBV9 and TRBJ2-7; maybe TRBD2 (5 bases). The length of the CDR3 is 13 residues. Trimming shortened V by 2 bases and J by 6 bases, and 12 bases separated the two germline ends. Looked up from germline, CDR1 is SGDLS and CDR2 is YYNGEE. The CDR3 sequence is CASSVNREGEQYF. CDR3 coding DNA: TGTGCCAGCAGCGTGAACAGAGAGGGCGAGCAGTACTTC.

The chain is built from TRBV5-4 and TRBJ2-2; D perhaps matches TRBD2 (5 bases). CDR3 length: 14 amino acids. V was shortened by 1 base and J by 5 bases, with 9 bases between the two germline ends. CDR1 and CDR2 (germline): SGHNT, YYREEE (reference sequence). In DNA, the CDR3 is TGTGCCAGCAGCTTGTATTCGGGGACCGGGGAGCTGTTTTTT. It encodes CASSLYSGTGELFF.

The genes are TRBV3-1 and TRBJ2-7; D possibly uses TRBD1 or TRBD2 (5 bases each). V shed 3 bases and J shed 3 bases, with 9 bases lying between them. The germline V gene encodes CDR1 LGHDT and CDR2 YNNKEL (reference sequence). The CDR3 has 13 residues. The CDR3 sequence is CASSHGDRYEQYF. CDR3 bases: TGTGCCAGCAGCCATGGGGACCGCTACGAGCAGTACTTC.

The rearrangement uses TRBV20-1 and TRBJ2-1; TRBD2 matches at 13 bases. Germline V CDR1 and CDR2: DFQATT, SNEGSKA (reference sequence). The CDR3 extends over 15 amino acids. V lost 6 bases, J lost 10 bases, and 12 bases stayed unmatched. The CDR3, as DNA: TGCAGTGCCGCATTGACTAGCGGGAGGATCGGGGAGCAGTTCTTC. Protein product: CSAALTSGRIGEQFF.

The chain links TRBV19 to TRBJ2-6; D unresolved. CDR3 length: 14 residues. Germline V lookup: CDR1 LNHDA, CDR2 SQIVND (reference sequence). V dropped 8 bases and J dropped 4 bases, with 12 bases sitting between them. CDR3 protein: CASDSPSGANVLTF. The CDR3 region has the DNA TGTGCCAGTGATTCCCCCTCGGGGGCCAACGTCCTGACTTTC.

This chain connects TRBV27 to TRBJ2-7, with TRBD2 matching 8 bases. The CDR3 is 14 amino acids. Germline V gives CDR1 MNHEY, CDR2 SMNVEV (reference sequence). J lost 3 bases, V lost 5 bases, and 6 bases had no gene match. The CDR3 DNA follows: TGTGCCAGCAGTCTTAGCGGGGAGGGCTACGAGCAGTACTTC. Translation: CASSLSGEGYEQYF.

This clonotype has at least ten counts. The CDR3 here is CSAPGPNLNEQFF. For the CDR3, the DNA is TGCAGCGCGCCGGGGCCAAACCTCAATGAGCAGTTCTTC. The rearrangement uses TRBV29-1 and TRBJ2-1; D tentatively reads TRBD1 or TRBD2 (5 bases each). V was trimmed by 7 bases and J by 6 bases, leaving 16 bases between them. This CDR3 comprises 13 residues. From germline, CDR1 is SQVTM and CDR2 ANQGSEA.